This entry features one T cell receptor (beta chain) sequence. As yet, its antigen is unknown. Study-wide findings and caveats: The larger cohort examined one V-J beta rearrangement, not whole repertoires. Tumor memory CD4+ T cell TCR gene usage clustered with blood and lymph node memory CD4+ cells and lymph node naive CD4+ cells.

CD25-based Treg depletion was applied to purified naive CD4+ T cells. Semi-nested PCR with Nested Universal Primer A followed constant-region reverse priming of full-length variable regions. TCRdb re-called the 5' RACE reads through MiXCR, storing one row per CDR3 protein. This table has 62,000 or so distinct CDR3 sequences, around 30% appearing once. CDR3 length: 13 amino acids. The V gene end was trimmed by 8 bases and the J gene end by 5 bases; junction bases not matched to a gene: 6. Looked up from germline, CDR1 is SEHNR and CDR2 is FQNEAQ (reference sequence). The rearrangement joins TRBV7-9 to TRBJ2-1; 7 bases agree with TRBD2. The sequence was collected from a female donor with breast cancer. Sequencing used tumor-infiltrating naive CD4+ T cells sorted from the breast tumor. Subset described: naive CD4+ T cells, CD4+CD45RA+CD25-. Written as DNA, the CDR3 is TGTGCCAGCTTGGCGGGGGTGAACAATGAGCAGTTCTTC. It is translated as CASLAGVNNEQFF.